The 13 T cell receptor beta chains listed next were all sequenced from one sample in a study of control samples from healthy donors and cancer patients. TCRdb's copy holds only in-frame clones and misses some; the assay was immunoSEQ multiplex PCR. The sample holds around 140,000 clones; 91% are singletons and the top ten take about 3.2%. The sequenced sample consisted of blood. The receptor source for this set is a man aged 25-45 years in good health.

V is TRBV7-9 and J is TRBJ1-2; D may be TRBD1 (6 bases). There are 15 residues in the CDR3. Trimming left V 4 bases short and J 1 base short, with 13 bases between. Germline V gives CDR1 SEHNR, CDR2 FQNEAQ (reference sequence). CDR3 DNA: TGTGCCAGCAGCTCCGGGACACAACATAACTATGGCTACACCTTC. Amino acid sequence: CASSSGTQHNYGYTF.

The rearrangement links TRBV5-4 to TRBJ2-3, with 10 bases identical to TRBD2. Germline loops: CDR1 SGHNT, CDR2 YYREEE (reference sequence). The CDR3 length is 16 residues. Losses at the gene ends were 0 bases for V and 2 bases for J; bases not matched to a gene: 3. The CDR3, as DNA: TGTGCCAGCAGCTTGGGGACTAGCGGAATCACAGATACGCAGTATTTT. It yields the protein CASSLGTSGITDTQYF. The full variable domain, rest sourced from reference TRBV5-4 and TRBJ2-3, is ETGVTQSPTHLIKTRGQQVTLRCSSQSGHNTVSWYQQALGQGPQFIFQYYREEENGRGNFPPRFSGLQFPNYSSELNVNALELDDSALYLCASSLGTSGITDTQYFGPGTRLTVL.

The chain employs TRBV7-9 and TRBJ2-5, with 8 nucleotides matching TRBD1. CDR3 size: 15 residues. The V gene end was trimmed by 2 bases and the J gene end by 5 bases; junction bases not matched to a gene: 7. Germline V gene lookup returns CDR1 SEHNR and CDR2 FQNEAQ (reference sequence). In DNA form, the CDR3 reads TGTGCCAGCAGCTTACAACAGGGGGTGGAGGAGACCCAGTACTTC. Translating it yields CASSLQQGVEETQYF.

This chain uses TRBV28 with TRBJ2-6; D is undetermined. The CDR3 is 16 amino acids. CDR1 is MDHEN, CDR2 SYDVKM, per germline. V was pared by 3 bases and J by 0 bases, with 9 bases between. The CDR3 is CASSFGEVSGANVLTF. DNA of the CDR3: TGTGCCAGCAGTTTTGGTGAAGTCTCTGGGGCCAACGTCCTGACTTTC.

The V call is TRBV7-9, the J call TRBJ2-1; 8 nucleotides agree with TRBD1. The CDR3 has 15 amino acids. V trimming: 2 bases; J trimming: 2 bases; junction bases outside the gene matches: 2. Germline V gene data show CDR1 as SEHNR and CDR2 as FQNEAQ (reference sequence). The CDR3 DNA sequence: TGTGCCAGCAGCTTAATGACAGGGGCCTACAATGAGCAGTTCTTC. Translation gives CASSLMTGAYNEQFF.

V gene TRBV19 combines with J gene TRBJ2-2; D is uncertain. CDR3 length: 16 residues. In germline, CDR1 is LNHDA, CDR2 SQIVND (reference sequence). V was pared by 4 bases and J by 6 bases, with 18 bases between. CDR3 loop: CASSSRPLGWAGELFF. The CDR3 bases are TGTGCCAGTAGTAGCCGGCCTCTTGGTTGGGCCGGGGAGCTGTTTTTT.

The chain employs TRBV10-3 and TRBJ2-1; 8 bases match TRBD2. The germline gives CDR1 ENHRY, CDR2 SYGVKD. The CDR3 runs to 15 residues. Trimming cost V 2 bases and J 13 bases; bases outside gene matches: 13. The CDR3 DNA sequence: TGTGCCATCAGTGAGGCACCGACCGGGGGGGGTCACCAGTTCTTC. Residues: CAISEAPTGGGHQFF.

The chain uses TRBV19 and TRBJ1-1; D possibly corresponds to TRBD1 (5 bases). Germline CDR1 reads LNHDA; CDR2 reads SQIVND (reference sequence). The V end was cut by 8 bases, the J end by 1 base, with 8 bases between. There are 12 residues in the CDR3. The CDR3 DNA is TGTGCCAGTGGGGACCGGAACACTGAAGCTTTCTTT. Translating gives CASGDRNTEAFF.

In this sample, this clone turned up once. J is TRBJ2-7 and V is TRBV4-1; TRBD2 aligns across 12 bases. Germline assignment: CDR1 MGHRA and CDR2 YSYEKL. Unmatched junction bases numbered 4, after V lost 0 bases and J lost 4 bases. The CDR3 contains 16 residues. As DNA, the CDR3 is TGCGCCAGCAGCCAAGAACTAGCGGGGGGTTGGTACGAGCAGTACTTC. Its protein is CASSQELAGGWYEQYF.

V and J are TRBV4-1 and TRBJ1-2, with D hard to call. Trimming removed 0 bases from V and 8 bases from J, with 10 bases in between. The CDR3 spans 13 residues. Germline V gene lookup returns CDR1 MGHRA and CDR2 YSYEKL. CDR3 bases: TGCGCCAGCAGCCAAGATGAGGGCTTAGGCTACACCTTC. It encodes CASSQDEGLGYTF.

This chain connects TRBV19 to TRBJ2-3; 9 bases agree with TRBD2. The CDR3 consists of 17 residues. J gave up 2 bases and V 3 bases, and 9 bases lay outside the gene matches. The germline gives CDR1 LNHDA, CDR2 SQIVND (reference sequence). CDR3 nucleotide sequence: TGTGCCAGTAGTATGCCTCTGGAGCGGGGGGTCACAGATACGCAGTATTTT. Residues: CASSMPLERGVTDTQYF.

This sequence joins TRBV27 and TRBJ1-2; D is uncertain. Trimming took off 1 base at V and 4 bases at J, with 13 bases between the two ends. CDR1 and CDR2 from the germline V gene are MNHEY and SMNVEV (reference sequence). The CDR3 runs to 15 residues. CDR3 sequence: CASSLYGGEGYGYTF. The CDR3 DNA reads TGTGCCAGCAGTTTATATGGCGGTGAAGGCTATGGCTACACCTTC.

The chain links TRBV6-1 to TRBJ1-2; D not certain. The CDR3 is 15 residues long. Germline lookup yields CDR1 MNHNS and CDR2 SASEGT. The germline V and J ends were trimmed by 0 bases and 5 bases, with 13 bases remaining between them. CDR3 amino acids: CASSEARLRHYGYTF. CDR3 sequence (DNA): TGTGCCAGCAGTGAAGCTCGTCTGAGGCATTATGGCTACACCTTC.